Below are 17 T cell receptor beta chains sequenced from a single sample in a study of T-cell memory formation after mild COVID-19. TCRdb independently ran MiXCR on the 5' RACE reads; one entry per CDR3 protein. Here the sample spans 200,000 to 300,000 distinct CDR3 sequences, over 15% being singletons. Sequences were obtained from PBMCs or a T cell subset sorted from them (not recorded which). All receptors come from a young man who had mild COVID-19 (a few samples of this study predate the infection). Cell type and time point are not known.

This chain joins TRBV5-4 and TRBJ1-2, with TRBD1 matching over 8 bases. CDR3 length: 15 residues. In germline, CDR1 is SGHNT, CDR2 YYREEE (reference sequence). J gave up 0 bases and V 4 bases, and 5 bases lay outside the gene matches. The CDR3 bases are TGTGCCAGCAGCGGAAGACAGGGGCCTAACTATGGCTACACCTTC. It specifies CASSGRQGPNYGYTF.

This clonotype is a singleton in its sample. This chain links TRBV4-1 with TRBJ2-1; possible D gene TRBD2, 6 bases. The germline gives CDR1 MGHRA, CDR2 YSYEKL. This CDR3 spans 14 amino acids. V lost 0 bases to trimming and J lost 15 bases, with 18 bases between them. The CDR3 coding sequence is TGCGCCAGCAGCCAAGACCTCGGGACTCGGGCCCCGTTCTTC. Encoded protein: CASSQDLGTRAPFF.

The chain has TRBV18 and TRBJ1-1; the D gene is possibly TRBD1 (5 bases). CDR1 and CDR2 (germline): KGHSH, LQKENI. Trimming shortened V by 2 bases and J by 5 bases, and 18 bases separated the two germline ends. The CDR3 is 16 amino acids. Written as DNA, the CDR3 is TGTGCCAGCTCACCAAAATTTTCAGGGTTCAGTACTGAAGCTTTCTTT. Residues: CASSPKFSGFSTEAFF.

The chain couples TRBV9 to TRBJ2-7; D may be TRBD1 or TRBD2 (6 bases each). This CDR3 has 13 amino acids. The germline V gene has CDR1 SGDLS and CDR2 YYNGEE. The V end lost 0 bases, the J end lost 7 bases, and 11 bases lay between the germline ends. This CDR3 reads CASSVVGGAEQYF. The CDR3 DNA reads TGTGCCAGCAGCGTAGTGGGGGGCGCGGAGCAGTACTTC.

This clonotype has only a few counts. V is TRBV2 and J is TRBJ2-2; unclear D gene. From germline, CDR1 is SNHLY and CDR2 FYNNEI. The length of the CDR3 is 11 residues. Between the trimmed V and J ends, which lost 8 bases and 6 bases, there was a span of 7 bases. CDR3 sequence: CASGEAGELFF. The CDR3 bases are TGTGCCAGCGGAGAAGCCGGGGAGCTGTTTTTT.

A few counts support this clonotype. The chain links TRBV12-3 or TRBV12-4 to TRBJ2-1, with 11 bases lining up with TRBD2. The CDR3 spans 13 residues. J was trimmed by 5 bases and V by 6 bases; bases with no gene match: 0. This CDR3 reads CASRTSGNNEQFF. CDR3 coding DNA: TGTGCCAGCAGGACTAGCGGGAACAATGAGCAGTTCTTC.

CDR3 in amino acids: CASSLTGVQGGSPLHF. In DNA, the CDR3 is TGCGCCAGCAGCTTGACAGGGGTACAGGGTGGTTCACCCCTCCACTTT. This chain uses TRBV5-1 with TRBJ1-6, with 7 bases identical to TRBD1. Germline CDR1 and CDR2: SGHRS and YFSETQ. There are 16 residues in the CDR3. The ends lost 1 base at V and 9 bases at J; junction bases unmatched: 10.

The chain recombines TRBV5-1 with TRBJ2-3; a possible D gene is TRBD2 (5 bases). This CDR3 is 14 amino acids long. V shed 1 base and J shed 5 bases, with 11 bases lying between them. CDR1 and CDR2 (germline): SGHRS, YFSETQ. CDR3 sequence: CASSLMSGLDTQYF. DNA for the CDR3: TGCGCCAGCAGCTTGATGTCGGGATTAGATACGCAGTATTTT.

V and J are TRBV9 and TRBJ2-7; perhaps TRBD2 as D (6 bases). The ends were cut back, 3 bases at V and 3 bases at J, with 19 bases in the middle. The CDR3 totals 16 residues. Germline CDR1 is SGDLS and CDR2 is YYNGEE. For the CDR3, the DNA is TGTGCCAGCAGCGGGGGGTCTGCGGGGATAAACTACGAGCAGTACTTC. Protein sequence: CASSGGSAGINYEQYF.

This clonotype was observed many times. The V call is TRBV6-2 or TRBV6-3, the J call TRBJ2-7; possible D gene TRBD1, 5 bases. V lost 5 bases and J lost 1, with 6 bases in between. CDR1 is MNHEY, CDR2 SVGEGT, per germline. The CDR3 runs to 12 residues. Here the CDR3 reads CASSDSSYEQYF. In DNA form, the CDR3 reads TGTGCCAGCAGTGACAGTTCCTACGAGCAGTACTTC.

This chain connects TRBV12-3 or TRBV12-4 to TRBJ1-2; D is unresolved. The germline V and J ends were trimmed by 2 bases and 5 bases, with 9 bases remaining between them. This CDR3 comprises 13 residues. The CDR3 region has the DNA TGTGCCAGCAGTTTAAGTAACGGATATGGCTACACCTTC. It codes for CASSLSNGYGYTF.

The rearrangement links TRBV9 to TRBJ2-5, with 11 bases aligning to TRBD2. Trimming removed 7 bases from V and 0 bases from J; junction bases left unmatched: 8. There are 16 residues in the CDR3. CDR1 SGDLS and CDR2 YYNGEE come from the germline V gene. The CDR3 DNA follows: TGTGCCAGCGACACTAGCGGGGGACTGTACCAAGAGACCCAGTACTTC. Translating gives CASDTSGGLYQETQYF.

This clonotype was detected a few times. The chain couples TRBV10-3 to TRBJ2-2; tentative D call: TRBD1 (6 bases). The germline V gene encodes CDR1 ENHRY and CDR2 SYGVKD. With 7 bases removed from V and 2 bases from J, the gap between germline ends came to 17 bases. The CDR3 is 16 residues long. The CDR3 spells CAINGQITTNTGELFF. CDR3 in DNA: TGTGCCATCAACGGACAGATCACAACTAACACCGGGGAGCTGTTTTTT.

The sample holds many counts of this clonotype. The chain combines TRBV12-3 or TRBV12-4 with TRBJ2-5, with TRBD2 matching 7 bases. The CDR3 loop spans 15 amino acids. The J segment lost 1 base and the V segment lost 6 bases, leaving 8 bases of the junction unmatched. As DNA, the CDR3 is TGTGCCAGCAGATCCCTGTGGGGGGGCCAAGAGACCCAGTACTTC. This translates into CASRSLWGGQETQYF.

There are many counts of this clonotype. The V gene is TRBV12-3 or TRBV12-4, the J gene TRBJ2-5; D remains unclear. The CDR3 totals 12 residues. Trimming shortened V by 5 bases and J by 0 bases, and 4 bases separated the two germline ends. The CDR3 DNA reads as TGTGCCAGCAGTCACTACCAAGAGACCCAGTACTTC. Protein sequence: CASSHYQETQYF.

This clonotype was recorded a few times. The rearrangement links TRBV12-3 or TRBV12-4 to TRBJ1-2; TRBD1 matches at 12 bases. This CDR3 is built from 16 residues. The V gene end was trimmed by 7 bases and the J gene end by 5 bases; junction bases not matched to a gene: 11. CDR3 residues: CASIPLGTGGMYGYTF. The CDR3 bases are TGTGCCAGCATACCTCTTGGGACAGGGGGCATGTATGGCTACACCTTC.

The chain uses TRBV4-1 and TRBJ2-7; perhaps TRBD1 as D (5 bases). CDR1 is MGHRA, CDR2 YSYEKL, per germline. V lost 4 bases and J lost 0, with 13 bases in between. This CDR3 has 15 residues. This CDR3 is CASSPGQGPSYEQYV. DNA for the CDR3: TGCGCCAGCAGCCCCGGGCAGGGCCCCTCCTACGAGCAGTACGTC.